The next 23 T cell receptor beta chains were all read from a single sample in a study of blood T cell repertoires in COVID-19. Repertoires were generated with immunoSEQ multiplex PCR, while TCRdb's copy carries only in-frame clones and drops some. The data show a few hundred thousand clones, more than 70% seen once. Sequenced sample: peripheral blood. Receptors were obtained from a man aged 50-60 years with active or convalescent COVID-19.

This clone was detected many times. DNA of the CDR3: TGTGCCAGCAGCACCCACAGGGGACCTAGGGATACGCAGTATTTT. Protein: CASSTHRGPRDTQYF. The rearrangement links TRBV11-2 to TRBJ2-3, with 7 bases fitting TRBD1. With 5 bases clipped from V and 6 bases from J, the junction kept 11 bases outside the gene matches. The CDR3 is 15 residues long. Germline V gene lookup returns CDR1 SGHAT and CDR2 FQNNGV. Full variable domain (outside the CDR3, taken from reference TRBV11-2 and TRBJ2-3): EAGVAQSPRYKIIEKRQSVAFWCNPISGHATLYWYQQILGQGPKLLIQFQNNGVVDDSQLPKDRFSAERLKGVDSTLKIQPAKLEDSAVYLCASSTHRGPRDTQYFGPGTRLTVL.

The chain employs TRBV7-9 and TRBJ1-2; 7 positions agree with TRBD1. This CDR3 contains 15 residues. V gave up 1 base and J gave up 4 bases; unmatched junction bases: 6. Germline V gene sequence: CDR1 SEHNR, CDR2 FQNEAQ (reference sequence). As DNA, the CDR3 is TGTGCCAGCAGCTTAGGACAGGGAGCGGGCTATGGCTACACCTTC. This sequence encodes CASSLGQGAGYGYTF.

V usage is TRBV7-9 and J usage is TRBJ2-7; D unresolved. This CDR3 spans 14 amino acids. The germline V gene encodes CDR1 SEHNR and CDR2 FQNEAQ (reference sequence). V lost 1 base and J lost 0, with 7 bases in between. DNA of the CDR3: TGTGCCAGCAGCTTAGATGGCAGCTCCTACGAGCAGTACTTC. The encoded protein is CASSLDGSSYEQYF.

The genes are TRBV5-6 and TRBJ2-7; TRBD2 matches at 7 bases. The J segment lost 6 bases and the V segment lost 2 bases, leaving 8 bases of the junction unmatched. CDR3 size: 14 residues. Germline-derived CDR1 and CDR2 are SGHDT and YYEEEE. The CDR3 region has the DNA TGTGCCAGCAGCTTAAGCGGGACCCGTCCCGAGCAGTACTTC. This gives the protein CASSLSGTRPEQYF.

This clone was detected once. The chain joins TRBV7-8 to TRBJ1-1, with D perhaps matching TRBD1 (5 bases). V lost 5 bases and J lost 4, with 23 bases in between. CDR3 size: 17 residues. Germline CDR1 and CDR2: SGHVS and FQNEAQ. The CDR3 DNA reads TGTGCCAGCAGCCTCAGGGTCTCCCTAGTCTTGGGCACTGAAGCTTTCTTT. Amino acids: CASSLRVSLVLGTEAFF.

This chain uses TRBV3-1 (or the pseudogene TRBV3-2) with TRBJ2-1; 15 nucleotides agree with TRBD2. The V segment lost 4 bases and the J segment 1 base; nucleotides outside the gene matches: 8. This CDR3 region has 19 residues. Per germline, CDR1 LGHDT and CDR2 YNNKEL (reference sequence). As DNA, the CDR3 is TGTGCCAGCAGCCCTAGCAGAGGGACTAGCGGGGGGTCCTACAATGAGCAGTTCTTC. Its translation: CASSPSRGTSGGSYNEQFF.

The chain is built from TRBV30 and TRBJ1-1; possibly TRBD1 for D (6 bases). V lost 7 bases and J 10 bases, leaving 16 bases between the germline ends. CDR3 length: 11 amino acids. CDR1 and CDR2 from the germline V gene are GTSNPN and SVGIG (reference sequence). The CDR3: CASYRDVAAFF. CDR3 in DNA: TGTGCCTCCTACAGGGATGTGGCAGCTTTCTTT.

Here the CDR3 reads CASSIPGQAYGYTF. The CDR3 DNA is TGTGCCAGTAGTATCCCCGGACAGGCCTACGGCTACACCTTC. This chain links TRBV19 with TRBJ1-2; 7 positions agree with TRBD1. This CDR3 region has 14 residues. In germline, CDR1 is LNHDA, CDR2 SQIVND (reference sequence). The junction had 9 bases not matched to a gene; V was cut back by 3 bases and J by 8 bases.

The chain is built from TRBV4-1 and TRBJ2-1; D remains ambiguous. Germline assignment: CDR1 MGHRA and CDR2 YSYEKL. This CDR3 has 16 amino acids. Trimming removed 0 bases at V and 6 bases at J, with 15 bases between. The CDR3: CASSQEWLERGNEQFF. As DNA, the CDR3 is TGCGCCAGCAGCCAAGAGTGGTTAGAAAGAGGCAATGAGCAGTTCTTC.

This clone was found a few times. The J gene is TRBJ2-2, the V gene TRBV5-4, with 10 bases matching TRBD1. The CDR3 contains 17 residues. Germline-derived CDR1 and CDR2 are SGHNT and YYREEE (reference sequence). After removal of 2 bases from V and 5 bases from J, the junction contained 9 bases not matched to a gene. CDR3 in DNA: TGTGCCAGCAGCTTAAGGCCCGGGACAGGGGAAACCGGGGAGCTGTTTTTT. Protein sequence: CASSLRPGTGETGELFF. The full variable domain, with the rest looked up from reference TRBV5-4 and TRBJ2-2, is ETGVTQSPTHLIKTRGQQVTLRCSSQSGHNTVSWYQQALGQGPQFIFQYYREEENGRGNFPPRFSGLQFPNYSSELNVNALELDDSALYLCASSLRPGTGETGELFFGEGSRLTVL.

V gene TRBV29-1 combines with J gene TRBJ1-2; 12 bases align to TRBD1. There are 15 residues in the CDR3. Germline CDR1 is SQVTM and CDR2 is ANQGSEA. The ends lost 2 bases at V and 5 bases at J; junction bases unmatched: 6. The CDR3 DNA sequence: TGCAGCGTTGAACCCGGGACAGGGGGCTGGTATGGCTACACCTTC. This translates into CSVEPGTGGWYGYTF.

The genes are TRBV29-1 and TRBJ1-1, with 7 positions matching TRBD1. Germline loops: CDR1 SQVTM, CDR2 ANQGSEA. The CDR3 has 13 residues. Unmatched junction bases numbered 4, after V lost 6 bases and J lost 0 bases. The CDR3 DNA is TGCAGCGTGAGGGGACAGTTGAACACTGAAGCTTTCTTT. This sequence encodes CSVRGQLNTEAFF.

The V and J genes are TRBV28 and TRBJ2-2, with D possibly being TRBD1 (6 bases). The germline V and J ends were trimmed by 11 bases and 0 bases, with 25 bases remaining between them. This CDR3 has 18 amino acids. Germline V gene sequence: CDR1 MDHEN, CDR2 SYDVKM. The CDR3 bases are TGTGCCGTTGCCTCAGGGGCCAGCCCCGCCACGAACACCGGGGAGCTGTTTTTT. It yields the protein CAVASGASPATNTGELFF.

The V call is TRBV19, the J call TRBJ2-3, with unresolved D. The CDR3 has 14 amino acids. With 5 bases removed from V and 5 bases from J, the gap between germline ends came to 14 bases. Germline CDR1 LNHDA, CDR2 SQIVND (reference sequence). The CDR3 DNA sequence: TGTGCCAGTAGTCAACAACCCCGCGGAGATACGCAGTATTTT. This encodes CASSQQPRGDTQYF.

The rearrangement joins TRBV10-2 to TRBJ2-3; TRBD2 matches at 8 bases. The CDR3 has 19 residues. Germline loops: CDR1 WSHSY, CDR2 SAAADI. V shed 7 bases and J 4 bases; nucleotides not matched to a gene: 22. The CDR3 nucleotides are TGCGCCAGCACCCCGGGAGGGGTTGGGTCAGACGGTAGCGCAGATACGCAGTATTTT. Its translation: CASTPGGVGSDGSADTQYF.

In its sample, this clone was seen once. Other DNA sequences within the sample encode an identical CDR3. The genes are TRBV7-9 and TRBJ1-1; D remains ambiguous. Germline CDR1 and CDR2: SEHNR and FQNEAQ (reference sequence). V lost 5 bases, J lost 4 bases, and 8 bases lay in between. CDR3 length: 12 amino acids. CDR3 in DNA: TGTGCCAGCAGCCCGCGAGGCACTGAAGCTTTCTTT. Amino acid sequence: CASSPRGTEAFF.

This sequence joins TRBV30 and TRBJ1-1; tentative D call: TRBD1 (6 bases). This CDR3 is 14 amino acids long. The germline gives CDR1 GTSNPN, CDR2 SVGIG (reference sequence). V was trimmed by 5 bases and J by 2 bases, leaving 15 bases between them. The CDR3 loop reads CAWEPNRDNTEAFF. The CDR3 nucleotides are TGTGCCTGGGAACCGAACAGGGATAACACTGAAGCTTTCTTT.

The rearrangement links TRBV28 to TRBJ2-2; D perhaps matches TRBD2 (5 bases). V gave up 6 bases and J gave up 1 base, with 12 bases separating them. This CDR3 spans 15 amino acids. Looked up from germline, CDR1 is MDHEN and CDR2 is SYDVKM. The CDR3 spells CASRPPGGNTGELFF. The CDR3 region has the DNA TGTGCCAGCAGGCCCCCTGGAGGGAACACCGGGGAGCTGTTTTTT.

The chain employs TRBV5-1 and TRBJ2-7, with D perhaps matching TRBD1 (6 bases). The germline V gene has CDR1 SGHRS and CDR2 YFSETQ. CDR3 length equals 14 residues. V was trimmed by 4 bases and J by 1 base, leaving 12 bases between them. CDR3 sequence reads: CASSPAGASYEQYF. In DNA form, the CDR3 reads TGCGCCAGCAGCCCGGCAGGGGCGTCCTACGAGCAGTACTTC. Using reference TRBV5-1 and TRBJ2-7 for the parts outside the CDR3, the full variable domain is KAGVTQTPRYLIKTRGQQVTLSCSPISGHRSVSWYQQTPGQGLQFLFEYFSETQRNKGNFPGRFSGRQFSNSRSEMNVSTLELGDSALYLCASSPAGASYEQYFGPGTRLTVT.

V usage is TRBV3-1 (or the pseudogene TRBV3-2) and J usage is TRBJ1-6; D is ambiguous. Trimming pared 0 bases from V and 8 bases from J, leaving 8 bases between. Germline CDR1 LGHDT, CDR2 YNNKEL (reference sequence). The CDR3 spans 14 residues. The CDR3 sequence: CASSQELDYSPLHF. CDR3 DNA sequence: TGTGCCAGCAGCCAAGAGCTCGACTATTCACCCCTCCACTTT.

On this clone: One end of the junction does not line up with germline, which may come from a read error. This chain uses TRBV6-1 with TRBJ1-4, with TRBD1 matching 10 bases. Germline assignment: CDR1 MNHNS and CDR2 SASEGT. The CDR3 covers 15 residues. CDR3: CAGSERTGGNEKLFF. The CDR3 DNA follows: TGTGCCGGCAGTGAAAGGACAGGGGGGAATGAAAAACTGTTTTTT.

This chain joins TRBV15 and TRBJ1-5; possibly TRBD1 for D (5 bases). The germline V and J ends were trimmed by 4 bases and 2 bases, with 12 bases remaining between them. The CDR3 runs 15 residues. In germline, CDR1 is LNHNV, CDR2 YYDKDF (reference sequence). CDR3 in amino acids: CATSIRVGGNQPQHF. The CDR3 nucleotides read TGTGCCACCAGCATCAGGGTCGGTGGCAATCAGCCCCAGCATTTT.

The CDR3 bases are TGTGCCAGCCTTAATCCTCCGGGACAGGGAACTGGGGCCAACGTCCTGACTTTC. Its translation is CASLNPPGQGTGANVLTF. The chain joins TRBV28 to TRBJ2-6, with TRBD1 matching over 9 bases. The V segment lost 8 bases and the J segment 2 bases; nucleotides outside the gene matches: 13. Looked up from germline, CDR1 is MDHEN and CDR2 is SYDVKM. There are 18 residues in the CDR3.